This T cell receptor beta chain was sequenced for a study of blood T cell repertoires in COVID-19. Study as a whole: Samples representing acute and convalescent COVID-19 were sourced from the United States, Italy and Spain.

This CDR3 region has 14 residues. Trimming stripped 3 bases from V and 5 bases from J, with 11 bases between. Per the germline V gene, CDR1 is MDHEN and CDR2 is SYDVKM. Individuals drawn from around 25 US areas were about 18 to 95 years old. Each participant's cohort was designated according to participant-reported clinical history. All recovered Cohort 3 donors got two negative PCRs, got clearance, or saw symptom resolution. The assay was immunoSEQ multiplex PCR, and TCRdb's table has in-frame clones only and misses some. Of 150,000 or so clones in the sample, around 73% were seen once. This clone was detected only a few times.

What was sequenced was PBMCs or T cells enriched from blood (not recorded which). This TCR derives from a woman aged 45-59 years who had recovered from COVID-19. The gene calls are TRBV28 and TRBJ2-1; possible D gene TRBD2, 6 bases. In DNA, the CDR3 is TGTGCCAGCAGTTTTGGGGGACTCCACAATGAGCAGTTCTTC. This encodes CASSFGGLHNEQFF.